The 17 T cell receptor beta chains below all came from one sample that was sequenced in a study of control samples from healthy donors and cancer patients. Sequenced by immunoSEQ multiplex PCR; TCRdb stores in-frame clones only, minus some. The sample consists of approximately 79,000 clones, over 75% of them appearing once. The sample was blood. The receptors shown here come from a man aged 50 to 59 in good health.

This chain connects TRBV7-9 to TRBJ1-6, with D maybe TRBD1 (5 bases). There are 15 residues in the CDR3. Germline V gene data show CDR1 as SEHNR and CDR2 as FQNEAQ (reference sequence). V was trimmed by 5 bases and J by 7 bases, leaving 15 bases between them. This CDR3 reads CASSVFQGFNSPLHF. CDR3 DNA sequence: TGTGCCAGCAGCGTATTTCAGGGTTTCAATTCACCCCTCCACTTT.

The DNA of the CDR3 is TGTGCCAGCAGCACCCGGACAGGGCAGGAGCAGTACTTC. Amino acid sequence: CASSTRTGQEQYF. The rearrangement joins TRBV9 to TRBJ2-7, with 8 nucleotides matching TRBD1. The V and J ends lost 4 bases and 7 bases, in that order; junction bases with no gene match: 7. This CDR3 comprises 13 residues. Germline CDR1 is SGDLS and CDR2 is YYNGEE.

This sequence joins TRBV11-3 and TRBJ2-2, with D perhaps matching TRBD1 (6 bases). CDR1 is SGHNT and CDR2 is YENEEA in the germline V gene. Trimming cost V 5 bases and J 1 base, with 11 bases left between them. The CDR3 loop spans 15 amino acids. The CDR3 bases are TGTGCCAGCAGCCATCGGACAGAGAACACCGGGGAGCTGTTTTTT. This translates into CASSHRTENTGELFF.

The V gene is TRBV3-1 (or the pseudogene TRBV3-2), the J gene TRBJ1-3, with D possibly being TRBD1 (6 bases). The V and J ends lost 1 base and 7 bases respectively, with 11 bases between them. Per the germline V gene, CDR1 is LGHDT and CDR2 is YNNKEL (reference sequence). This CDR3 is built from 14 residues. The CDR3 region has the DNA TGTGCCAGCAGCCAAGCAGGGGTGGGTAACACCATATATTTT. As protein: CASSQAGVGNTIYF.

The rearrangement joins TRBV9 to TRBJ2-7; D uncertain. The germline V gene encodes CDR1 SGDLS and CDR2 YYNGEE. CDR3 length equals 16 residues. With 0 bases removed from V and 3 bases from J, the gap between germline ends came to 16 bases. In DNA form, the CDR3 reads TGTGCCAGCAGCGTAGCGCCCTCCCCGTCAGACTACGAGCAGTACTTC. Translated: CASSVAPSPSDYEQYF.

This clone was found once. The chain is built from TRBV29-1 and TRBJ2-7; D is possibly TRBD2 (5 bases). There are 10 residues in the CDR3. V was shortened by 8 bases and J by 2 bases, with 7 bases between the two germline ends. CDR1 is SQVTM and CDR2 is ANQGSEA in the germline V gene. DNA for the CDR3: TGCAGCCTGGGAGCCTACGAGCAGTACTTC. This translates into CSLGAYEQYF.

The chain couples TRBV7-9 to TRBJ2-3; possible D gene TRBD1, 6 bases. Germline assignment: CDR1 SEHNR and CDR2 FQNEAQ (reference sequence). Between the trimmed V and J ends, which lost 1 base and 3 bases, there was a span of 8 bases. The CDR3 has 14 amino acids. This chain's CDR3 is CASSLGRGTDTQYF. The DNA of the CDR3 is TGTGCCAGCAGCTTAGGCAGGGGTACAGATACGCAGTATTTT.

The rearrangement joins TRBV10-3 to TRBJ1-1, with D tentatively TRBD1 (5 bases). The CDR3 consists of 16 residues. Deletions cut 10 bases from V and 6 bases from J, with 27 bases between. The V gene's germline CDR1 is ENHRY and CDR2 SYGVKD. CDR3 amino acids: CASNGGVGTGVAEAFF. CDR3 in DNA: TGTGCCAGCAACGGGGGTGTAGGTACCGGAGTCGCTGAAGCTTTCTTT.

This clone occurred a few times. This sample also contains other DNA sequences that code for the same CDR3. The chain joins TRBV7-8 to TRBJ1-6; 10 nucleotides match TRBD1. The CDR3 totals 17 residues. Losses at the gene ends were 6 bases for V and 7 bases for J; bases not matched to a gene: 12. Looked up from germline, CDR1 is SGHVS and CDR2 is FQNEAQ. This CDR3 is CASSRLSRDRGNSPLHF. CDR3 bases: TGTGCCAGCAGTCGATTATCCCGGGACAGGGGCAATTCACCCCTCCACTTT.

This chain links TRBV7-3 with TRBJ1-2; 10 bases match TRBD1. CDR1 and CDR2 from the germline V gene are SGHTA and FQGTGA. The CDR3 is made up of 17 amino acids. Trimming took 1 base from V and 3 from J; bases not matched to a gene: 8. The CDR3: CASSLKRQGAPHYGYTF. CDR3 nucleotides: TGTGCCAGCAGCTTAAAGAGACAGGGGGCGCCTCACTATGGCTACACCTTC.

This chain links TRBV7-9 with TRBJ2-3; no clear D. CDR3 size: 12 residues. Per germline, CDR1 SEHNR and CDR2 FQNEAQ (reference sequence). The V and J ends lost 5 bases and 6 bases respectively, with 9 bases between them. DNA of the CDR3: TGTGCCAGCAGCCCCCCCCCGGATACGCAGTATTTT. As protein: CASSPPPDTQYF.

The gene calls are TRBV7-2 and TRBJ1-2; tentatively, D is TRBD1 (5 bases). V lost 3 bases, J lost 0 bases, and 5 bases lay in between. CDR1 and CDR2 from the germline V gene are SGHTA and FQGNSA. There are 13 residues in the CDR3. The CDR3 nucleotides are TGTGCCAGCAGCTTGGACACTAACTATGGCTACACCTTC. This sequence encodes CASSLDTNYGYTF.

The rearrangement links TRBV9 to TRBJ2-5, with TRBD2 identical over 7 bases. The CDR3 sequence is 12 residues long. Unmatched junction bases numbered 5, after V lost 5 bases and J lost 7 bases. Germline loops: CDR1 SGDLS, CDR2 YYNGEE. CDR3 loop: CASSFTGGTQYF. Here the CDR3 DNA reads TGTGCCAGCAGTTTTACGGGGGGGACCCAGTACTTC. Variable domain in full (rest from reference TRBV9 and TRBJ2-5): DSGVTQTPKHLITATGQRVTLRCSPRSGDLSVYWYQQSLDQGLQFLIQYYNGEERAKGNILERFSAQQFPDLHSELNLSSLELGDSALYFCASSFTGGTQYFGPGTRLLVL.

This chain connects TRBV19 to TRBJ1-1; D gene uncertain. The CDR3 covers 12 residues. The germline V and J ends were trimmed by 7 bases and 3 bases, with 9 bases remaining between them. Germline V CDR1 and CDR2: LNHDA, SQIVND (reference sequence). The CDR3 loop is CASNMGYTEAFF. The CDR3 DNA follows: TGTGCCAGTAATATGGGCTACACTGAAGCTTTCTTT.

The CDR3 nucleotides are TGTGCCAGCAGCAAAGGAAAATCTAGCGGGGTTGCATACGAGCAGTACTTC. As protein: CASSKGKSSGVAYEQYF. J is TRBJ2-7 and V is TRBV21-1; TRBD2, the table's D call, was not compared with the DNA. TRBV21-1 is assigned pseudogene status. This CDR3 contains 17 residues.

The chain uses TRBV11-3 and TRBJ2-7, with a weak D call TRBD1 (6 bases). Germline loops: CDR1 SGHNT, CDR2 YENEEA. The CDR3 has 14 residues. V lost 5 bases and J lost 3, with 14 bases in between. The CDR3 bases are TGTGCCAGCAGCCCTTCCAGGGGAAGCTACGAGCAGTACTTC. Its protein is CASSPSRGSYEQYF.

The table lists this clone with a count of one. The V call is TRBV23-1, the J call TRBJ2-7; a weak D match, TRBD1 (5 bases). TRBV23-1 is placed among ORFs of uncertain function. CDR3 length equals 16 residues. Trimming cost V 1 base and J 3 bases, with 16 bases left between them. DNA of the CDR3: TGCGCCAGCAGTCAATGGCCCAAACAGGATAACTACGAGCAGTACTTC. Its translation is CASSQWPKQDNYEQYF.